A selection of T cell receptor beta chains follows, all from one sample in a study of blood T cells in healthy people across ages. TCRdb re-called the 5' RACE reads with MiXCR, one entry per CDR3 protein. This sample has about 800,000 distinct CDR3 sequences, with just under 25% found just once. These sequences were also reported in another study, on T cells of mothers and their children.

Sequenced input: blood. The receptors derive from a boy under 18 in good health. CDR3s include the opening cysteine and the closing phenylalanine or tryptophan. D genes are given only for firm matches. Clone size is not always given. Where it is, it says once, few, many or a class for expanded clones.

v_call	j_call	clone_size	d_call	cdr3_nt	cdr3_aa
TRBV9	TRBJ1-4	few	-	TGTGCCAGCAGCCCTGCGGGACATCCAAATGAAAAACTGTTTTTT	CASSPAGHPNEKLFF
TRBV29-1	TRBJ2-5	-	-	TGCAGCGTTGAAGAGGCAGGTCGAGAGACCCAGTACTTC	CSVEEAGRETQYF
TRBV9	TRBJ2-5	-	-	TGTGCCAGCAGCGTAGAAGATTTGCAGGGAGAGACCCAGTACTTC	CASSVEDLQGETQYF
TRBV5-6	TRBJ1-2	few	-	TGTGCCAGCAGCTTGGAATTGGACCCGTATGGCTACACCTTC	CASSLELDPYGYTF
TRBV20-1	TRBJ1-2	-	-	TGCAGTGCTAGGCCGGTAGGACGAGACTATGGCTACACCTTC	CSARPVGRDYGYTF
TRBV3-1	TRBJ2-7	few	-	TGTGCCAGCAGCCAAGACGCCGGGTTTCTATACGAGCAGTACTTC	CASSQDAGFLYEQYF
TRBV20-1	TRBJ2-7	-	TRBD1	TGCAGTGCCGGACAGGGATATGCTCTCTCCTACGAGCAGTACTTC	CSAGQGYALSYEQYF
TRBV5-6	TRBJ2-1	-	-	TGTGCCAGCATCCTAAGGGGCAGGGTTGATGAGCAGTTCTTC	CASILRGRVDEQFF
TRBV3-1	TRBJ1-1	few	TRBD1	TGTGCCAGCAGTCGAGGGGGCACCGCAGCCGGAGCTTTCTTT	CASSRGGTAAGAFF
TRBV19	TRBJ1-1	-	TRBD1	TGTGCCAGTGACCTTGGGACAGGGACCTTCTTT	CASDLGTGTFF
TRBV20-1	TRBJ2-1	-	-	TGCAGTGCTAGTGCGGCGACGTCTACATCCGATGAGCAGTTCTTC	CSASAATSTSDEQFF
TRBV3-1	TRBJ1-4	-	-	TGTGCCAGCAGCCAAGATAGCGCGGAGTATCCTAATGAAAAACTGTTTTTT	CASSQDSAEYPNEKLFF
TRBV7-8	TRBJ1-4	-	-	TGTGCCAGCAGCTTAGTGGGGGTAATGGAAAAACTGTTTTTT	CASSLVGVMEKLFF
TRBV3-1	TRBJ2-3	-	-	TGTGCCAGCAGCCCAGGAGCGAACACAGATACGCAGTATTTT	CASSPGANTDTQYF
TRBV6-2/TRBV6-3	TRBJ1-1	-	-	TGTGCCAGCAGTCGCACCTCCAGGATGACAGGAGAAGCTTTCTTT	CASSRTSRMTGEAFF
TRBV13	TRBJ2-1	-	TRBD2	TGTGCCAGCAGCCTCAGGGATAGCGGGATAAACAATGAGCAGTTCTTC	CASSLRDSGINNEQFF
TRBV5-1	TRBJ2-5	-	TRBD1	TGCGCCAGCAGGACAGGGTACGAGACCCAGTACTTC	CASRTGYETQYF
TRBV29-1	TRBJ1-2	few	TRBD1	TGCAGCGTTGAGGGGGCCCAGTCACAGGGGAGAGGCTACACCTTC	CSVEGAQSQGRGYTF
TRBV6-1	TRBJ2-5	-	TRBD1	TGTGCCAGCGGAGCGGACAGGGAAAAAGAGACCCAGTACTTC	CASGADREKETQYF
TRBV29-1	TRBJ2-1	-	TRBD2	TGCAGCTTCCGACTAGCGGGGTACAATGAGCAGTTCTTC	CSFRLAGYNEQFF
TRBV20-1	TRBJ2-3	once	TRBD2	TGCAGTGCCCCTAGCGGGAGCACAGATACGCAGTATTTT	CSAPSGSTDTQYF
TRBV20-1	TRBJ2-5	few	TRBD1	TGCAGTGCTAGAGAGTCTATGACAGGGGTTAGGGAGACCCAGTACTTC	CSARESMTGVRETQYF
TRBV6-1	TRBJ2-2	-	TRBD2	TGTGCCGCCCGCAGGACTAGCGGGGAGGTCGGGGAGCTGTTTTTT	CAARRTSGEVGELFF
TRBV28	TRBJ2-5	-	TRBD2	TGTGCCAGCAGTAACCCTGGCGGGAGGGTAATGGAGACCCAGTACTTC	CASSNPGGRVMETQYF
TRBV7-3	TRBJ2-3	few	-	TGTGCCAGCAGCGAAGTCGTGCCGGGGGGCCGGGATACGCAGTATTTT	CASSEVVPGGRDTQYF
TRBV12-3/TRBV12-4	TRBJ2-1	-	TRBD2	TGTGCCAGCAGTGTAGCGGGGGGGCCTCATGAGCAGTTCTTC	CASSVAGGPHEQFF
TRBV3-1	TRBJ1-2	few	TRBD1	TGTGCCAGCAGCCAAGAGAGGGACAGTCTTCGGGACTATGGCTACACCTTC	CASSQERDSLRDYGYTF
TRBV20-1	TRBJ2-7	-	-	TGCAGTGCTAGAGATCCTGTACTAGCTCGTGGCGAGCAGTACTTC	CSARDPVLARGEQYF
TRBV20-1	TRBJ1-5	-	-	TGCAGTGCTAGTCGCTCCCCAGGGGGCAATCAGCCCCAGCATTTT	CSASRSPGGNQPQHF
TRBV15	TRBJ1-4	-	-	TGTGCCACCAGCAGAGAGATCAGTCCCGAAAAACTGTTTTTT	CATSREISPEKLFF
TRBV9	TRBJ2-3	-	TRBD1	TGTGCCAGCAGCGTAGAGGGCAGGGGGTGGGCAGATACGCAGTATTTT	CASSVEGRGWADTQYF
TRBV25-1	TRBJ2-7	few	TRBD1	TGTGCCAGCAGTGATCCGGGACAGGGAAACTACGAGCAGTACTTC	CASSDPGQGNYEQYF
TRBV2	TRBJ2-6	few	TRBD1	TGTGCCAGCAGTGAGGACAGGGCGACGTTGCCTTTC	CASSEDRATLPF
TRBV20-1	TRBJ1-2	-	-	TGCAGTACGGGGGATGAATCTGGGGGCTACACCTTC	CSTGDESGGYTF
TRBV29-1	TRBJ1-1	few	TRBD1	TGCAGCGTCGGGACAGGGAGGTACACTGAAGCTTTCTTT	CSVGTGRYTEAFF
TRBV15	TRBJ2-4	-	-	TGTGCCACCAGCAGAGACAGAGGGAATAAAAACATTCAGTACTTC	CATSRDRGNKNIQYF
TRBV27	TRBJ2-1	-	TRBD2	TGTGCCAGCAGTTCGATACTACTAGCGGGGAGCTCCTACAATGAGCAGTTCTTC	CASSSILLAGSSYNEQFF
TRBV29-1	TRBJ1-2	few	TRBD1	TGCAGCGTTGACCCACCTTGGACAGGGAACTATGGCTACACCTTC	CSVDPPWTGNYGYTF
TRBV10-3	TRBJ2-1	few	TRBD1	TGTGCCATCAGTGCAGGGGGCGCCCGGGACAATGAGCAGTTCTTC	CAISAGGARDNEQFF
TRBV28	TRBJ2-7	few	TRBD1	TGTGCCAGCAGTTCTGGCAGGGACAGGGGGGCCTACGAGCAGTACTTC	CASSSGRDRGAYEQYF
TRBV20-1	TRBJ1-3	-	TRBD1	TGCAGTGCTGGATCTCGGACAGGAGGAAACACCATATATTTT	CSAGSRTGGNTIYF
TRBV7-3	TRBJ2-6	-	TRBD1	TGTTCCAGCAGCTTAACAGGATCCGGGACAGGGGCTCTCTCTGGGGCCAACGTCCTGACTTTC	CSSSLTGSGTGALSGANVLTF